This TCR beta chain was recorded in a study of vaccination and CD4 T cells after COVID-19. Background on the study: Stimulation of cells relied on overlapping spike peptides derived from SARS-CoV-2, HCoV-NL63, HCoV-OC43 and HCoV-229E.

On this clonotype: No antigen is known for it.

The CDR3 contains 12 residues. Trimming pared 6 bases from V and 4 bases from J, leaving 9 bases between. Cultured CD4+ T cells had their DNA profiled by the Oncomine TCR Beta short-read assay. Via MiXCR, TCRdb re-called the PCR reads, giving one row per CDR3 protein. The sample has 11,000 to 15,000 distinct CDR3 sequences, 27% seen once. Treatment noted: roughly 11-day PBMC culture with coronavirus spike peptide pools or control peptides (ViraFEST assay). V gene TRBV12-3 or TRBV12-4 combines with J gene TRBJ1-1; no firm D call. Specimen: CD4+ T cells from blood, cultured in vitro. This TCR derives from a human donor who had recovered from COVID-19. CDR3: CASSLSSTEAFF. The CDR3 DNA follows: TGTGCCAGCAGCCTATCGTCCACTGAAGCTTTCTTT.